A selection of T cell receptor beta chains follows, all from one sample in a study of blood T cell repertoires in COVID-19. Assay used: immunoSEQ multiplex PCR; TCRdb lists only in-frame clones, some missing. There are fewer than 85,000 clones in the sample; about 74% occur only once, and 2% to 3% lies in the top ten. The sequencing sample was made of peripheral blood. The source is a human donor with acute or convalescent COVID-19. The donor label of this sample is uncertain. The CDR3 runs from the conserved cysteine through the conserved F or W. A D gene is named only where the DNA matches it firmly. Not all rows give a size; the values are once, few, many and, for expanded clones, a class.

clone size: NA; D gene: TRBD1; J gene: TRBJ2-3; V gene: TRBV12-3/TRBV12-4; CDR3 DNA: TGTGCCAGCAGCCCACAGGGGCCCGATACGCAGTATTTT; CDR3 protein: CASSPQGPDTQYF
clone size: NA; D gene: NA; J gene: TRBJ1-1; V gene: TRBV7-2; CDR3 DNA: TGTGCCAGCAGAATGGCCCGTAACACTGAAGCTTTCTTT; CDR3 protein: CASRMARNTEAFF
clone size: NA; D gene: NA; J gene: TRBJ2-3; V gene: TRBV5-1; CDR3 DNA: TGCGCCAGCATCGAAAACTCAGCGGCTGGCACAGATACGCAGTATTTT; CDR3 protein: CASIENSAAGTDTQYF
clone size: few; D gene: NA; J gene: TRBJ1-3; V gene: TRBV24-1; CDR3 DNA: TGTGCCACCAGCCGAGGCGGGGCCGGGTCTGGAAACACCATATATTTT; CDR3 protein: CATSRGGAGSGNTIYF
clone size: NA; D gene: NA; J gene: TRBJ2-1; V gene: TRBV6-1; CDR3 DNA: TGTGCCAGCAGTGATTTTTTCGCGGGCTCCTACAATGAGCAGTTCTTC; CDR3 protein: CASSDFFAGSYNEQFF
clone size: NA; D gene: NA; J gene: TRBJ2-6; V gene: TRBV5-4; CDR3 DNA: TGTGCCAGCAGCTTGGCAGGGCGCACTGGGGCCAACGTCCTGACTTTC; CDR3 protein: CASSLAGRTGANVLTF
clone size: NA; D gene: NA; J gene: TRBJ1-1; V gene: TRBV7-9; CDR3 DNA: TGTGCCAGCAAGGGGGTTAACACTGAAGCTTTCTTT; CDR3 protein: CASKGVNTEAFF
clone size: NA; D gene: NA; J gene: TRBJ2-7; V gene: TRBV28; CDR3 DNA: TGTGCCAGCAGCCCTTCTGACATGGGACACGTGGGAACAGGATACGAGCAGTACTTC; CDR3 protein: CASSPSDMGHVGTGYEQYF
clone size: once; D gene: NA; J gene: TRBJ1-6; V gene: TRBV19; CDR3 DNA: TGTGCCAGTAGTACACAGGGAAGCTCCTATAATTCACCCCTCCACTTT; CDR3 protein: CASSTQGSSYNSPLHF
clone size: NA; D gene: TRBD1; J gene: TRBJ2-1; V gene: TRBV11-2; CDR3 DNA: TGTGCCAGCAGTCCTTGGACAGGGGGCGATGAGCAGTTCTTC; CDR3 protein: CASSPWTGGDEQFF
clone size: NA; D gene: NA; J gene: TRBJ1-4; V gene: TRBV25-1; CDR3 DNA: TGTGCCAGCATCGGGGGGCCTAATGAAAAACTGTTTTTT; CDR3 protein: CASIGGPNEKLFF
clone size: NA; D gene: TRBD2; J gene: TRBJ2-3; V gene: TRBV5-6; CDR3 DNA: TGTGCCAGCAGCTTGCCTTCTAGCGGGCTCCTCGGAGATACGCAGTATTTT; CDR3 protein: CASSLPSSGLLGDTQYF
clone size: NA; D gene: NA; J gene: TRBJ2-2; V gene: TRBV12-3/TRBV12-4; CDR3 DNA: TGTGCCAGCACCGAAACCAGGGCCGGGGAGCTGTTTTTT; CDR3 protein: CASTETRAGELFF
clone size: NA; D gene: NA; J gene: TRBJ1-5; V gene: TRBV10-2; CDR3 DNA: TGCGCCAGCAGTGGCGGGTATGCTCAGCCCCAGCATTTT; CDR3 protein: CASSGGYAQPQHF
clone size: NA; D gene: NA; J gene: TRBJ2-3; V gene: TRBV5-6; CDR3 DNA: TGTGCCAGCAGCTGGGGCAGGTTTACAGATACGCAGTATTTT; CDR3 protein: CASSWGRFTDTQYF
clone size: NA; D gene: TRBD1; J gene: TRBJ1-5; V gene: TRBV7-2; CDR3 DNA: TGTGCCAGCAGCCCGGCAGGGGGCGGTTATAGCAATCAGCCCCAGCATTTT; CDR3 protein: CASSPAGGGYSNQPQHF
clone size: few; D gene: TRBD2; J gene: TRBJ2-5; V gene: TRBV15; CDR3 DNA: TGTGCCACCAGCACCGGGACTAGCGGGAGGGCGGAGACCCAGTACTTC; CDR3 protein: CATSTGTSGRAETQYF
clone size: NA; D gene: NA; J gene: TRBJ1-2; V gene: TRBV28; CDR3 DNA: TGTGCCAGCAGTTCGCCCGTCATGCGGTCGAGTTATGGCTACACCTTC; CDR3 protein: CASSSPVMRSSYGYTF
clone size: NA; D gene: NA; J gene: TRBJ1-5; V gene: TRBV20-1; CDR3 DNA: TGCAGTGCTAGTGGGCAGAGGGGGGGCAAACAGCCCCAGCATTTT; CDR3 protein: CSASGQRGGKQPQHF
clone size: NA; D gene: NA; J gene: TRBJ2-2; V gene: TRBV6-5; CDR3 DNA: TGTGCCAGCAGCTTACACCTGGCCGGGGAGCTGTTTTTT; CDR3 protein: CASSLHLAGELFF
clone size: NA; D gene: NA; J gene: TRBJ2-7; V gene: TRBV6-2/TRBV6-3; CDR3 DNA: TGTGCCAGCAGTTTAGAGGGTCGTGGATTTTACGAGCAGTACTTC; CDR3 protein: CASSLEGRGFYEQYF
clone size: NA; D gene: TRBD1; J gene: TRBJ1-2; V gene: TRBV5-4; CDR3 DNA: TGTGCCAGCAGCGTAACAGGGGGCGATGGCTACACCTTC; CDR3 protein: CASSVTGGDGYTF
clone size: NA; D gene: NA; J gene: TRBJ2-5; V gene: TRBV19; CDR3 DNA: TGTGCCAGTAGTACCTTAGCGGCCCAAGAGACCCAGTACTTC; CDR3 protein: CASSTLAAQETQYF
clone size: NA; D gene: NA; J gene: TRBJ2-3; V gene: TRBV5-6; CDR3 DNA: TGTGCCAGCAGAGATCGGGGATTCTTCACAGATACGCAGTATTTT; CDR3 protein: CASRDRGFFTDTQYF
clone size: NA; D gene: TRBD1; J gene: TRBJ1-5; V gene: TRBV6-6; CDR3 DNA: TGTGCCAGCGGACAGGGCGGGAGCAATCAGCCCCAGCATTTT; CDR3 protein: CASGQGGSNQPQHF
clone size: NA; D gene: NA; J gene: TRBJ2-2; V gene: TRBV7-9; CDR3 DNA: TGTGCCAGCAGCTTGTCAGGTTCCGGATCCCTAGCCACCGGGGAGCTGTTTTTT; CDR3 protein: CASSLSGSGSLATGELFF
clone size: many; D gene: TRBD2; J gene: TRBJ2-5; V gene: TRBV6-5; CDR3 DNA: TGTGCCAGCAACGAGCGGGGGGGTAAGGAGACCCAGTACTTC; CDR3 protein: CASNERGGKETQYF
clone size: few; D gene: TRBD1; J gene: TRBJ1-5; V gene: TRBV2; CDR3 DNA: TGTGCCAGCAGCCTGGGGACAGGTCGTCAGCCCCAGCATTTT; CDR3 protein: CASSLGTGRQPQHF
clone size: NA; D gene: NA; J gene: TRBJ1-6; V gene: TRBV18; CDR3 DNA: TGTGCCAGCTCACCAAGAGACACCGATAATTCACCCCTCCACTTT; CDR3 protein: CASSPRDTDNSPLHF
clone size: NA; D gene: TRBD1; J gene: TRBJ2-5; V gene: TRBV5-1; CDR3 DNA: TGCGCCAGCAGCGCCTCCGGGGGACAGGGGGGGACCCAGTACTTC; CDR3 protein: CASSASGGQGGTQYF
clone size: NA; D gene: NA; J gene: TRBJ2-3; V gene: TRBV4-3; CDR3 DNA: TGCGCCAGCAGCCAAGAGTACGGGAGTCAGGTAGATACGCAGTATTTT; CDR3 protein: CASSQEYGSQVDTQYF
clone size: NA; D gene: NA; J gene: TRBJ2-3; V gene: TRBV21-1; CDR3 DNA: TGTGCCAGCAGCAAAGGGTTGATAGCGACAGATACGCAGTATTTT; CDR3 protein: CASSKGLIATDTQYF
clone size: NA; D gene: NA; J gene: TRBJ2-7; V gene: TRBV7-8; CDR3 DNA: TGTGCCAGCAGCTTGGGGGGCGGGAGAGTATACGAGCAGTACTTC; CDR3 protein: CASSLGGGRVYEQYF
clone size: NA; D gene: NA; J gene: TRBJ2-1; V gene: TRBV5-1; CDR3 DNA: TGCGCCAGCCAAGGACAAGGGCTAGACTACAATGAGCAGTTCTTC; CDR3 protein: CASQGQGLDYNEQFF
clone size: few; D gene: TRBD1; J gene: TRBJ1-1; V gene: TRBV6-2/TRBV6-3; CDR3 DNA: TGTGCCAGCAGTCAACAGGGGAGGCCCACTGAAGCTTTCTTT; CDR3 protein: CASSQQGRPTEAFF
clone size: NA; D gene: TRBD1; J gene: TRBJ1-6; V gene: TRBV11-3; CDR3 DNA: TGTGCCAGCAGCTGGGGACAGGGGGATTCACCCCTCCACTTT; CDR3 protein: CASSWGQGDSPLHF